This TCR beta chain was identified during a study of spatial heterogeneity in lung cancer. MiXCR was run by TCRdb on the 5' RACE reads, yielding one entry per CDR3 protein. The repertoire holds about 48,000 distinct CDR3 sequences, under 6% seen once, with 11% in the top ten. The time point is: sample taken at primary tumor resection. Unsorted tumor, nontumor lung tissue or cryopreserved PBMC supplied the whole RNA. The CDR3 consists of 16 residues. J was trimmed by 2 bases and V by 4 bases; bases with no gene match: 4. CDR1 is SGHKS, CDR2 YYEKEE, per germline (reference sequence). This clonotype has only a few counts.

This chain connects TRBV5-5 to TRBJ2-3, with TRBD2 matching 13 bases. This TCR came from a male donor with early-stage non-small cell lung cancer. The sequenced sample was PBMCs, obtained at surgery. In DNA form, the CDR3 reads TGTGCCAGCAGCGCCGGACTAGCGGGAGTCACAGATACGCAGTATTTT. Protein product: CASSAGLAGVTDTQYF.